This TCR beta chain was identified during a study of monozygotic twins with cystic fibrosis. The CDR3 loop spans 14 amino acids. Germline loops: CDR1 LNHDA, CDR2 SQIVND (reference sequence). V was cut by 3 bases and J by 8 bases, with 14 bases left in between. Of note for this clone: The antigen remains undetermined.

Study findings and constraints: Median Simpson clonality of approximately 0.0091 suggested naive T cells predominated. Monozygotic CF twin pairs shared significantly more nucleotide-identical clonotypes than unrelated CF individuals did. V usage most resembled the co-twin in 13 of 16 pairs.

The method was immunoSEQ multiplex PCR; TCRdb's version includes in-frame clones alone and lacks a portion of them. Among tens of thousands of clones, 95% to 98% were seen once, and the ten largest hold around 0.15%. The chain joins TRBV19 to TRBJ2-1; D might be TRBD1 (5 bases). The sequence came from a girl aged 5 to 17 with cystic fibrosis. The sequenced sample was blood. In DNA form, the CDR3 reads TGTGCCAGTAGTATGTGGGTGGGGCCGCATGAGCAGTTCTTC. Translated: CASSMWVGPHEQFF.